This entry concerns a single TCR beta chain. These data originate in a study of blood T cell repertoires in COVID-19. Study summary: The United States, Italy and Spain were the sources of the acute and convalescent COVID-19 samples. PBMCs, B-cell-depleted T cells, or T cells provided the cDNA or gDNA that made up the material.

CDR3 length: 15 residues. The V and J ends lost 8 bases and 2 bases, in that order; junction bases with no gene match: 10. CDR1 and CDR2 from the germline V gene are SNHLY and FYNNEI. How the authors handled the data: For nucleated cells, counts were estimated from reference gene primer amplification. Produced via immunoSEQ multiplex PCR; TCRdb's table is partial and in-frame only. D and trimming come from the DNA, and the V and J calls and clone size come from that table. The sample carries fewer than 250,000 clones, more than 75% recorded once. The rearrangement links TRBV2 to TRBJ1-1; TRBD1 agrees at 8 bases. This clonotype originated in a woman in her thirties or forties with acute or convalescent COVID-19. The sample comprised peripheral blood. CDR3 coding DNA: TGTGCCAGCGAACTGACAGGGGCGGGTAACACTGAAGCTTTCTTT. The encoded protein is CASELTGAGNTEAFF. Looking up the rest from reference TRBV2 and TRBJ1-1 gives the full variable domain: EPEVTQTPSHQVTQMGQEVILRCVPISNHLYFYWYRQILGQKVEFLVSFYNNEISEKSEIFDDQFSVERPDGSNFTLKIRSTKLEDSAMYFCASELTGAGNTEAFFGQGTRLTVV.